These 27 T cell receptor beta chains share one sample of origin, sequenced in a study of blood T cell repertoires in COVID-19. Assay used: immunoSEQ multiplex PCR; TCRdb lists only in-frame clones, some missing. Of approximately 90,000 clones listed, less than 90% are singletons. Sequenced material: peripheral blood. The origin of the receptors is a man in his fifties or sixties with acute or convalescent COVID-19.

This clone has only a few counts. This CDR3 is CASSFQRGGSYNEQFF. The CDR3 DNA follows: TGTGCCAGCAGCTTCCAGCGGGGAGGCTCCTACAATGAGCAGTTCTTC. This chain joins TRBV9 and TRBJ2-1; 7 nucleotides agree with TRBD2. The V segment lost 4 bases and the J segment 0 bases; nucleotides outside the gene matches: 7. The CDR3 is 16 amino acids. Germline CDR1 SGDLS, CDR2 YYNGEE.

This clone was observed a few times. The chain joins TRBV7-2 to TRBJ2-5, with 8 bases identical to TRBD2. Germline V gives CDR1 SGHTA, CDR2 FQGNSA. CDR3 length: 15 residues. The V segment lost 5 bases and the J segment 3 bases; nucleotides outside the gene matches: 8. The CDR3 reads CASSPPVGGEETQYF. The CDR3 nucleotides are TGTGCCAGCAGCCCCCCGGTCGGGGGGGAAGAGACCCAGTACTTC.

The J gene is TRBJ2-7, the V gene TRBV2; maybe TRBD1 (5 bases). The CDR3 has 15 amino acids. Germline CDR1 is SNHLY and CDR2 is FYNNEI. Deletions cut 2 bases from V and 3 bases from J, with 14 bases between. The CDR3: CASSEFRASGYEQYF. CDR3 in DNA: TGTGCCAGCAGTGAATTCAGGGCCTCGGGCTACGAGCAGTACTTC.

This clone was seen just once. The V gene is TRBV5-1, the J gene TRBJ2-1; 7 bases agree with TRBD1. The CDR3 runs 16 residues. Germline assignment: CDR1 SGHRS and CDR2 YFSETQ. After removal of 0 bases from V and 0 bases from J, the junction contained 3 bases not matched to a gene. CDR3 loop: CASSLGDSRSYNEQFF. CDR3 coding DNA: TGCGCCAGCAGCTTGGGGGACAGCCGCTCCTACAATGAGCAGTTCTTC.

The CDR3 sequence: CASSPPSENTEAFF. The CDR3 DNA reads TGTGCCAGCTCGCCCCCCTCAGAGAACACTGAAGCTTTCTTT. V gene TRBV18 combines with J gene TRBJ1-1; unclear D gene. Germline CDR1 reads KGHSH; CDR2 reads LQKENI. The CDR3 spans 14 residues. V was shortened by 6 bases and J by 1 base, with 12 bases between the two germline ends.

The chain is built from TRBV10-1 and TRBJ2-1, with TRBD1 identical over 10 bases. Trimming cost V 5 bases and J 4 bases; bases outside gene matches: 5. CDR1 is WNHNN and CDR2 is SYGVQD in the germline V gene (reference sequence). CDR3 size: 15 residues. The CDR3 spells CASSRTGGKYNEQFF. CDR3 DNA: TGCGCCAGCAGTAGGACAGGGGGTAAATACAATGAGCAGTTCTTC.

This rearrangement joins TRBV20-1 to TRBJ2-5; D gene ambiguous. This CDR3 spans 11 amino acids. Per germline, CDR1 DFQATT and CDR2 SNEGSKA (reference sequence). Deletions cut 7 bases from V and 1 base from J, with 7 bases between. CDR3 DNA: TGCAGTGTCGGTCTCCAAGAGACCCAGTACTTC. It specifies CSVGLQETQYF.

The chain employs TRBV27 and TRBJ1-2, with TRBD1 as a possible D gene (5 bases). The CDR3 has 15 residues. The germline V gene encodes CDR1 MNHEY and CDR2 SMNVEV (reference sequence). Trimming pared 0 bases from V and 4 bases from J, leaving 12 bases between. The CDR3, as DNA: TGTGCCAGCAGTTTATCCGATGGGGCTGCCTATGGCTACACCTTC. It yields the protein CASSLSDGAAYGYTF.

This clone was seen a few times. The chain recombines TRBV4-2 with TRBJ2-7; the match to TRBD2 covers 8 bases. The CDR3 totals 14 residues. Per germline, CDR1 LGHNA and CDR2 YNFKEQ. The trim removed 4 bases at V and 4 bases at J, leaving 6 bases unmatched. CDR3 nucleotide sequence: TGTGCCAGCAGCCCACCGGGAGGGCCGTACGAGCAGTACTTC. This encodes CASSPPGGPYEQYF.

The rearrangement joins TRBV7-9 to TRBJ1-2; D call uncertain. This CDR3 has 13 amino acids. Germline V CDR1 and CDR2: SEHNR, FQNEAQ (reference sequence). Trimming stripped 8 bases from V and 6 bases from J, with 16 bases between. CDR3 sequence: CASAWPRVHGYTF. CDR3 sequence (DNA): TGTGCCAGCGCATGGCCGAGGGTGCATGGCTACACCTTC.

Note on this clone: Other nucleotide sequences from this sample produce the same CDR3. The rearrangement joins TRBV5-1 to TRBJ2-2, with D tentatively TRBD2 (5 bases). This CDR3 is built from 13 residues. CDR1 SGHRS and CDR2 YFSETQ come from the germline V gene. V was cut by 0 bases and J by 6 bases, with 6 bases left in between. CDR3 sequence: CASSLGGPGELFF. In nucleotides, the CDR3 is TGCGCCAGCAGCTTGGGCGGGCCCGGGGAGCTGTTTTTT.

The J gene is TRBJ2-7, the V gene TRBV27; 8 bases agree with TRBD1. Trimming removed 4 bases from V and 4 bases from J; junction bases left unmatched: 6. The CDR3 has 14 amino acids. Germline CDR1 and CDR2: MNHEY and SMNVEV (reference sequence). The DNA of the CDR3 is TGTGCCAGCAGTTCCGGGACAGGTCTTTACGAGCAGTACTTC. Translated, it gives CASSSGTGLYEQYF.

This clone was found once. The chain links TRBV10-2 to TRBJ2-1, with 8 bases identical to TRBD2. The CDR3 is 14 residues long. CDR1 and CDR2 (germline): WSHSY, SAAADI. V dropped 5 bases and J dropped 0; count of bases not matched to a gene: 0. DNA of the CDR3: TGCGCCAGCAGTAGCGGGAGCTCCTACAATGAGCAGTTCTTC. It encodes CASSSGSSYNEQFF.

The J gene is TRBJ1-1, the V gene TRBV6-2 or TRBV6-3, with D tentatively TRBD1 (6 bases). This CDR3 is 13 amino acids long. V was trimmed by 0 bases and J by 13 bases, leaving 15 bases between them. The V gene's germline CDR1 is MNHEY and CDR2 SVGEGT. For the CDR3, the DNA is TGTGCCAGCAGTTACTCGGTAAGACAGGCGGATTTCTTT. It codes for CASSYSVRQADFF.

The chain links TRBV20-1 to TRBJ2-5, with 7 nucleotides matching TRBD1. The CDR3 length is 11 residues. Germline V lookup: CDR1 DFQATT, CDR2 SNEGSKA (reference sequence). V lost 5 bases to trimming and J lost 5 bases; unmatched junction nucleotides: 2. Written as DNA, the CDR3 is TGCAGTGCTGGCAGGGGGGAGACCCAGTACTTC. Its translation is CSAGRGETQYF.

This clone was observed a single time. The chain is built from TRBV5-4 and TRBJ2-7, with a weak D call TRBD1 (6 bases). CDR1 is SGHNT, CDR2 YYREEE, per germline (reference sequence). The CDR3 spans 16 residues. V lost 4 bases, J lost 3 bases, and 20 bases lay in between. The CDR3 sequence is CASSPQGLSSYYEQYF. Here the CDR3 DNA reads TGTGCCAGCAGCCCCCAGGGGTTATCGTCCTACTACGAGCAGTACTTC.

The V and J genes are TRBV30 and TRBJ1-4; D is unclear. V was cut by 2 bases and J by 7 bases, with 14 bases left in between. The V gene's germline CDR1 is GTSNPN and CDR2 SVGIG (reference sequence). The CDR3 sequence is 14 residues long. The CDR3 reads CAWSRRGHVEKLFF. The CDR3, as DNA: TGTGCCTGGAGTCGAAGAGGGCACGTTGAAAAACTGTTTTTT.

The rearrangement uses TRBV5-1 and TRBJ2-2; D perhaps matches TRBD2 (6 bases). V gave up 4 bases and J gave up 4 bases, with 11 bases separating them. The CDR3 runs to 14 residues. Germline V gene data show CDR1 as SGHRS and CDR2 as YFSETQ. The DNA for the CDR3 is TGCGCCAGCAGCGGAGGGGTGGGCACCGGGGAGCTGTTTTTT. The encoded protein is CASSGGVGTGELFF.

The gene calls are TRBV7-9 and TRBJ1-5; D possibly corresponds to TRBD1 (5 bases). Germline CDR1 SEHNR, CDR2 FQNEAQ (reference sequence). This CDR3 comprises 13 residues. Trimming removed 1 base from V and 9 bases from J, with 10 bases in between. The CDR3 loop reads CASSLGGHGPQHF. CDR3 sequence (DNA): TGTGCCAGCAGCTTAGGCGGACACGGGCCCCAGCATTTT. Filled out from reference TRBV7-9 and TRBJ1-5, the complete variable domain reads DTGVSQNPRHKITKRGQNVTFRCDPISEHNRLYWYRQTLGQGPEFLTYFQNEAQLEKSRLLSDRFSAERPKGSFSTLEIQRTEQGDSAMYLCASSLGGHGPQHFGDGTRLSIL.

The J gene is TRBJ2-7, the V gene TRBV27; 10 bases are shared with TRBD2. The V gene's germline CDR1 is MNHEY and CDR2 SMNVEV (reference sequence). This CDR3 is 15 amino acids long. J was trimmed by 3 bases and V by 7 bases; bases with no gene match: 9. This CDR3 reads CASKGGLAAIYEQYF. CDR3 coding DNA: TGTGCCAGCAAGGGTGGACTAGCGGCTATCTACGAGCAGTACTTC.

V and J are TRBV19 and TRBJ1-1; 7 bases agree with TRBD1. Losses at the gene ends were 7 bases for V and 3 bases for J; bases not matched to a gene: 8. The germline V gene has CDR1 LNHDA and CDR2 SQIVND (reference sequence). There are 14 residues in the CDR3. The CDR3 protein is CASTTRGRDTEAFF. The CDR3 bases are TGTGCCAGTACTACTAGGGGGCGCGACACTGAAGCTTTCTTT.

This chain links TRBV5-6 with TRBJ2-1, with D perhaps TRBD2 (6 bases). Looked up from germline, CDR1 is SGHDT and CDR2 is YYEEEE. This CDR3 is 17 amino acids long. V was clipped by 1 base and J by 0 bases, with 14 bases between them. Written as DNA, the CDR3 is TGTGCCAGCAGCTTGTTCGGAGGGTACTCCTCCTACAATGAGCAGTTCTTC. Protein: CASSLFGGYSSYNEQFF.

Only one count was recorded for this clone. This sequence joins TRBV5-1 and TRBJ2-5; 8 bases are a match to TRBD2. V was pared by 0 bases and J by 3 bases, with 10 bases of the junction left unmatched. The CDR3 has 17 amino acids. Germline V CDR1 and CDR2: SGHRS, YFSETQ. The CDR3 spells CASSLGVASGWEETQYF. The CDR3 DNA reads TGCGCCAGCAGCTTGGGGGTTGCTAGCGGGTGGGAAGAGACCCAGTACTTC.

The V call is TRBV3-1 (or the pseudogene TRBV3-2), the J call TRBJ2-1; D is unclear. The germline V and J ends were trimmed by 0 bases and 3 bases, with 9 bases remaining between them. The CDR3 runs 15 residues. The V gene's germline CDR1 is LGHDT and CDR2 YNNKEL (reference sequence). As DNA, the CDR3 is TGTGCCAGCAGCCAAGATTGGGCCCGCTACAATGAGCAGTTCTTC. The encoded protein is CASSQDWARYNEQFF.

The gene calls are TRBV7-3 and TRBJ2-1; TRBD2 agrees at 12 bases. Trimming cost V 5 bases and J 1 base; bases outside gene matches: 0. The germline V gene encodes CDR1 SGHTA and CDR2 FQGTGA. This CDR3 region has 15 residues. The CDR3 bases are TGTGCCAGCAGCGGACTAGCGGGGTCCTACAATGAGCAGTTCTTC. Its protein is CASSGLAGSYNEQFF.

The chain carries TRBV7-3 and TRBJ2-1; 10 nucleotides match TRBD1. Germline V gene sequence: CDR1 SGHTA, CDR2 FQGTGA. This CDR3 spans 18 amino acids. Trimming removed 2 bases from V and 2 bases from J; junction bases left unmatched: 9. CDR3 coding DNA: TGTGCCAGCAGCTTAGTGGGACAGGGGTTGTTGACCTACAATGAGCAGTTCTTC. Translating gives CASSLVGQGLLTYNEQFF.

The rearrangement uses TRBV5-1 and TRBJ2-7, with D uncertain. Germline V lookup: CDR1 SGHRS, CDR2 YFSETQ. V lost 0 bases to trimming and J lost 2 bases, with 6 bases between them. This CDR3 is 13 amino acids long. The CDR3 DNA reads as TGCGCCAGCAGCTTGGAGGCGGCCTACGAGCAGTACTTC. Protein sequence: CASSLEAAYEQYF.